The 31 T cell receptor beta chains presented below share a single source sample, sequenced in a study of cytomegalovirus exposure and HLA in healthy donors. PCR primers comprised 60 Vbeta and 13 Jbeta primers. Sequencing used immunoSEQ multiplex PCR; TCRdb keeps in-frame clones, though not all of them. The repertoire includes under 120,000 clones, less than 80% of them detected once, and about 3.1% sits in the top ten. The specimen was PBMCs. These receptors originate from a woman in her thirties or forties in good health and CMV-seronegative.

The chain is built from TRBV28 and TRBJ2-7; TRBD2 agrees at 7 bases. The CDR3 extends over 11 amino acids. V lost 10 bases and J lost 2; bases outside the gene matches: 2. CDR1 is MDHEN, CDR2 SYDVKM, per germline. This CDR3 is CATREAYEQYF. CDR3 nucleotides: TGTGCCACACGGGAGGCCTACGAGCAGTACTTC.

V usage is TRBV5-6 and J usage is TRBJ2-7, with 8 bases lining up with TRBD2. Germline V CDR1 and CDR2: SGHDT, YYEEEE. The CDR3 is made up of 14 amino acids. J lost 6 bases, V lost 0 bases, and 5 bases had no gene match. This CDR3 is CASSLEAGEGEQYF. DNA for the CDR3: TGTGCCAGCAGCTTGGAAGCGGGAGAGGGCGAGCAGTACTTC.

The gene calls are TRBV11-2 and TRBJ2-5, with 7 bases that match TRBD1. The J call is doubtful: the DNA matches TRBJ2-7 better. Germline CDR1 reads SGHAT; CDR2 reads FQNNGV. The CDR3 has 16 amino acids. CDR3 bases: TGTGCCAGCAGTCCCCGACCGGGACAGACTTCCTACGAGCAGTACTTC. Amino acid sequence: CASSPRPGQTSYEQYF.

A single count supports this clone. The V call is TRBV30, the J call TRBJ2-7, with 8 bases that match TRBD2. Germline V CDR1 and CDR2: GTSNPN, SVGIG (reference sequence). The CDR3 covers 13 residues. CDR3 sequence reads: CASGGGISYEQYF. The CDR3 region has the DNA TGTGCTTCAGGCGGGGGGATCTCCTACGAGCAGTACTTC.

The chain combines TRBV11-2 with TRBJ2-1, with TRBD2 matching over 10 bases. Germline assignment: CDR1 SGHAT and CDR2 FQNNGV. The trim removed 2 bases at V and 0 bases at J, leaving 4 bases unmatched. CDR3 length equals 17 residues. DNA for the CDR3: TGTGCCAGCAGCTTATTAGCGGGAGGTGCCTCCTACAATGAGCAGTTCTTC. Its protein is CASSLLAGGASYNEQFF.

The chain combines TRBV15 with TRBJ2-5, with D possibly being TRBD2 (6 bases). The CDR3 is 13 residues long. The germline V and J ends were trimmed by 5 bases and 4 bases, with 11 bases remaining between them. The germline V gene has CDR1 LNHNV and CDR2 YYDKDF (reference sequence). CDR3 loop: CATSRGSRETQYF. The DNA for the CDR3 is TGTGCCACCAGCCGGGGGAGCCGAGAGACCCAGTACTTC.

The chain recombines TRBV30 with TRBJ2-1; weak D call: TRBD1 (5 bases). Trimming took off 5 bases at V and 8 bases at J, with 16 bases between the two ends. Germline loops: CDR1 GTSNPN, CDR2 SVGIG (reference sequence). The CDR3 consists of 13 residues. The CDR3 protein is CAWESGNGDEQFF. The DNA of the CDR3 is TGTGCCTGGGAGTCAGGGAACGGTGATGAGCAGTTCTTC.

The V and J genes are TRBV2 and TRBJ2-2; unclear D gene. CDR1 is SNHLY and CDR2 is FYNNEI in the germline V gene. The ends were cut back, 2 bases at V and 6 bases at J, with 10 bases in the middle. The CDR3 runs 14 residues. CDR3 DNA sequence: TGTGCCAGCAGTGAATTCCGGTCGGCCGGGGAGCTGTTTTTT. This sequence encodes CASSEFRSAGELFF.

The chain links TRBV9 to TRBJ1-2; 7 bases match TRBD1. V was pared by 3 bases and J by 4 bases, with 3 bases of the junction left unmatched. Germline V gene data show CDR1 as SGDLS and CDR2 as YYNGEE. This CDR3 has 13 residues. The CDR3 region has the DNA TGTGCCAGCAGCGAGGGGGCCGGCTATGGCTACACCTTC. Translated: CASSEGAGYGYTF. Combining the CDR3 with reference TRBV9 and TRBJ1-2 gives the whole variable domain DSGVTQTPKHLITATGQRVTLRCSPRSGDLSVYWYQQSLDQGLQFLIQYYNGEERAKGNILERFSAQQFPDLHSELNLSSLELGDSALYFCASSEGAGYGYTFGSGTRLTVV.

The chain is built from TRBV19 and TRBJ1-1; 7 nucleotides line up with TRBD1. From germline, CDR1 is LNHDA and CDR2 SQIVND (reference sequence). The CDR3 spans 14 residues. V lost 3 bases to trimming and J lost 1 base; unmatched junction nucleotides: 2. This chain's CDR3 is CASSMGQSNTEAFF. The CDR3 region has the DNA TGTGCCAGTAGTATGGGACAGTCGAACACTGAAGCTTTCTTT. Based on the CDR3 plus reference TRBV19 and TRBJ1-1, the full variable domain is DGGITQSPKYLFRKEGQNVTLSCEQNLNHDAMYWYRQDPGQGLRLIYYSQIVNDFQKGDIAEGYSVSREKKESFPLTVTSAQKNPTAFYLCASSMGQSNTEAFFGQGTRLTVV.

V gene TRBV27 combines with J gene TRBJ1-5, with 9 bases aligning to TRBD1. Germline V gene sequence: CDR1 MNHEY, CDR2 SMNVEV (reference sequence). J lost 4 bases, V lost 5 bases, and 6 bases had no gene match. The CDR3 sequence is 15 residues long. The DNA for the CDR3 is TGTGCCAGCAGTGCGGGACAGGGCCTAAATCAGCCCCAGCATTTT. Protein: CASSAGQGLNQPQHF.

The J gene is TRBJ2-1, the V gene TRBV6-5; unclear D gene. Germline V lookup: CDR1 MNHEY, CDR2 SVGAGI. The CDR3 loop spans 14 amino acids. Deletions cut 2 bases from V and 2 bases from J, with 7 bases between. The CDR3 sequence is CASSYPSAYNEQFF. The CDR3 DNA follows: TGTGCCAGCAGTTACCCCAGTGCCTACAATGAGCAGTTCTTC.

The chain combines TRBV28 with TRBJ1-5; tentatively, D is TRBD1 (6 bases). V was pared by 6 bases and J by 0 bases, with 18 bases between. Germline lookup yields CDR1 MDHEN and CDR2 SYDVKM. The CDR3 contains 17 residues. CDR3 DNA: TGTGCCAGCAGCCGAGGACAGCAAACTTATAGCAATCAGCCCCAGCATTTT. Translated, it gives CASSRGQQTYSNQPQHF.

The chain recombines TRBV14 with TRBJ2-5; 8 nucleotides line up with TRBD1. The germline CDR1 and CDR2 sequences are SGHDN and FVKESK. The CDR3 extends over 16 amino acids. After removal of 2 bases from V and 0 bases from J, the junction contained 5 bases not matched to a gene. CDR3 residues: CASSQQTGGYQETQYF. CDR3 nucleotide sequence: TGTGCCAGCAGCCAACAAACAGGGGGGTACCAAGAGACCCAGTACTTC.

The CDR3: CASSSGGGVLTGELFF. CDR3 bases: TGTGCCAGCAGCTCAGGTGGGGGGGTCCTCACCGGGGAGCTGTTTTTT. J is TRBJ2-2 and V is TRBV7-9, with 7 bases that match TRBD2. V trimming: 4 bases; J trimming: 4 bases; junction bases outside the gene matches: 9. This CDR3 is built from 16 residues. The germline gives CDR1 SEHNR, CDR2 FQNEAQ (reference sequence).

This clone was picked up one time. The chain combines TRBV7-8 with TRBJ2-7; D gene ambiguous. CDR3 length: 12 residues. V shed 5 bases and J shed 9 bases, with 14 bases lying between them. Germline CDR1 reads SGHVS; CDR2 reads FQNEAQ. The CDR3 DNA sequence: TGTGCCAGCAGCAGACGGGTGGATGCGCAGTACTTC. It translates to CASSRRVDAQYF.

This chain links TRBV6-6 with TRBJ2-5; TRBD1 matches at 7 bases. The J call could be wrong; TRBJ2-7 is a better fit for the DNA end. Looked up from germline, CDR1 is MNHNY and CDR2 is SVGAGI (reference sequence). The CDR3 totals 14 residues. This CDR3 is CASKQGTVAYEQYF. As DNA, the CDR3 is TGTGCCAGCAAACAGGGGACAGTGGCCTACGAGCAGTACTTC.

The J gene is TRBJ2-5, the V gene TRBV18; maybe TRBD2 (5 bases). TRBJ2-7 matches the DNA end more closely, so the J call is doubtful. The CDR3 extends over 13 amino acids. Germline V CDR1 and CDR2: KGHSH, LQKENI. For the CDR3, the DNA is TGTGCCAGCTCACCAAAGAGCGGTTACGAGCAGTACTTC. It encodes CASSPKSGYEQYF.

The CDR3 DNA reads as TGTGCCAGCAGCTCTAACCGGGACTGGTATTACGAGCAGTACTTC. This sequence encodes CASSSNRDWYYEQYF. The chain joins TRBV5-6 to TRBJ2-7; weak D call: TRBD2 (6 bases). The germline V gene has CDR1 SGHDT and CDR2 YYEEEE. V lost 3 bases, J lost 4 bases, and 17 bases lay in between. The CDR3 runs to 15 residues.

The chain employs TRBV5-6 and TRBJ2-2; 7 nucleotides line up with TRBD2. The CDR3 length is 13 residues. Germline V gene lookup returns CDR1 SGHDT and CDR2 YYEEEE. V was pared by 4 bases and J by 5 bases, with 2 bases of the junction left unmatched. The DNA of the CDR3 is TGTGCCAGCAGCCCGGGAGGTACCGGGGAGCTGTTTTTT. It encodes CASSPGGTGELFF.

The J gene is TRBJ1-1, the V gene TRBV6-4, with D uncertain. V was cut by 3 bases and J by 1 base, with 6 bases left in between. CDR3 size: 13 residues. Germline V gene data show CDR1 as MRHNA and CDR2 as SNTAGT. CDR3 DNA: TGTGCCAGCAGTGAGGGGAGGAACACTGAAGCTTTCTTT. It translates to CASSEGRNTEAFF.

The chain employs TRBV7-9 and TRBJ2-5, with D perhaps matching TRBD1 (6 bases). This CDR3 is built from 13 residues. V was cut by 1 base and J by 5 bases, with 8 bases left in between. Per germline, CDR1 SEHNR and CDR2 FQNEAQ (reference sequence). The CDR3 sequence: CASSLGQVETQYF. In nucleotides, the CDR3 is TGTGCCAGCAGCTTAGGACAGGTGGAGACCCAGTACTTC.

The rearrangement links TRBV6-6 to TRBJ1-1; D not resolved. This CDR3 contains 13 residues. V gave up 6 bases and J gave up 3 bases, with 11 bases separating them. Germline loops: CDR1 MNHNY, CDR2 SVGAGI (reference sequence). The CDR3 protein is CASRSGRDTEAFF. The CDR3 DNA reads TGTGCCAGCAGGTCGGGGAGGGACACTGAAGCTTTCTTT.

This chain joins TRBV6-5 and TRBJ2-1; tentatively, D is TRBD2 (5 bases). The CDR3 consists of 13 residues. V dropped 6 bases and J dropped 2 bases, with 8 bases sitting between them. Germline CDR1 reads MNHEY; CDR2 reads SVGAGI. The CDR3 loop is CASREAAYNEQFF. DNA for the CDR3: TGTGCCAGCAGGGAGGCAGCCTACAATGAGCAGTTCTTC.

This chain's CDR3 is CASSSLRDRAYEQYF. CDR3 sequence (DNA): TGTGCCAGCAGCTCACTCCGGGACAGGGCCTACGAGCAGTACTTC. This chain joins TRBV11-2 and TRBJ2-7; 9 positions agree with TRBD1. The V and J ends lost 4 bases and 2 bases, in that order; junction bases with no gene match: 6. This CDR3 has 15 residues. Germline values: CDR1 SGHAT, CDR2 FQNNGV.

The DNA of the CDR3 is TGTGCCAGCAGCTTACCAGGGGCCAACGTCCTGACTTTC. Encoded protein: CASSLPGANVLTF. This rearrangement joins TRBV7-2 to TRBJ2-6; D not resolved. V was shortened by 2 bases and J by 4 bases, with 3 bases between the two germline ends. The CDR3 runs 13 residues. Looked up from germline, CDR1 is SGHTA and CDR2 is FQGNSA.

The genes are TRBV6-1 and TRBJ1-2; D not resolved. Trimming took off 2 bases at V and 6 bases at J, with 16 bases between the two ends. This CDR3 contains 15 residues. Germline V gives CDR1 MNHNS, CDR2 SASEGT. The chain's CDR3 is CASSETAGGGNGYTF. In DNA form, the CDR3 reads TGTGCCAGCAGTGAAACCGCAGGTGGAGGCAATGGCTACACCTTC.

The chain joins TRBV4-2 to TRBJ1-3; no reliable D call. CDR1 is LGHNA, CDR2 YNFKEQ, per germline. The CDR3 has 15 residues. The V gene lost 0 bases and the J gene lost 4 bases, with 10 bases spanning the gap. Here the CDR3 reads CASSQEMGLGNTIYF. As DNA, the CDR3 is TGTGCCAGCAGCCAAGAAATGGGCTTAGGAAACACCATATATTTT.

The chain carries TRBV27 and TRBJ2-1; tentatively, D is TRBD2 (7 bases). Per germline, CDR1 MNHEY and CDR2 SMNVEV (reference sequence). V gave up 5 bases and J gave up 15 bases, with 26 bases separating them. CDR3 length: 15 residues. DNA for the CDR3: TGTGCCAGCAGTCGTGGGGGCGGGAGTACGAGAATACCGTTCTTC. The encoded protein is CASSRGGGSTRIPFF.

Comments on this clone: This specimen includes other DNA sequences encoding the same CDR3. CDR3 in DNA: TGTGCCAGCAGCTTAACAGGGGACACTGAAGCTTTCTTT. It translates to CASSLTGDTEAFF. The V and J genes are TRBV7-9 and TRBJ1-1; 7 bases line up with TRBD1. Germline assignment: CDR1 SEHNR and CDR2 FQNEAQ (reference sequence). With 2 bases clipped from V and 3 bases from J, the junction kept 0 bases outside the gene matches. The CDR3 runs 13 residues.

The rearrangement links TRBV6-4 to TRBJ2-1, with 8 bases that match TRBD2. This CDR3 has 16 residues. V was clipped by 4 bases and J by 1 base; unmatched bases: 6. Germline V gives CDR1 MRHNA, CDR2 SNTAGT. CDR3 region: CASSVGSGISYNEQFF. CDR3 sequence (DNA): TGTGCCAGCAGTGTGGGTAGCGGGATTTCCTACAATGAGCAGTTCTTC.